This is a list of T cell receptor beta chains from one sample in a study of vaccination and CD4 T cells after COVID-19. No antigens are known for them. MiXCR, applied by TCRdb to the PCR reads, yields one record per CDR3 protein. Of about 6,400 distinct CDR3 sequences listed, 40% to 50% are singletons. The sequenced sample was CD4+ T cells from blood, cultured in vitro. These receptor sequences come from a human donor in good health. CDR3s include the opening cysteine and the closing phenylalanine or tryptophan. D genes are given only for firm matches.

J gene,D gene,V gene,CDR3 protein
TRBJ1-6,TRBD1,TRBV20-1,CSAAQGQGMNSPLHF
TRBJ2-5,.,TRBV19,CASRVKKSETQYF
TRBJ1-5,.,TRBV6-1,CASSNRLRGASNQPQHF
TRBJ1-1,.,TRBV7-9,CASSPRGTEAFF
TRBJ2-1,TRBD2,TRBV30,CAGTSGGYEQFF
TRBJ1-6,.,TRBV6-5,CASSYARGGKSPLHF
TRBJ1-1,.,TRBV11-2,CASSLAGQYTEAFF
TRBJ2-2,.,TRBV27,CATGATWGATGELFF
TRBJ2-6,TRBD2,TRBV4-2,CASSQEGSGGTGANVLTF
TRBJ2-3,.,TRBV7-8,CATSGGGGTDTQYF
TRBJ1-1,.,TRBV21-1,CASSKTGQMNTEAFF
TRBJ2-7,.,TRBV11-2,CASSLVWDSSYEQYF
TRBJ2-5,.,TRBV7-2,CASSSLTRMGRETQYF
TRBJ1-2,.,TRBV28,CASSLGLSGVSGYTF
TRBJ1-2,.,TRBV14,CASSQIGYGYTF
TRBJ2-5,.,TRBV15,CATSAGLTWETQYF
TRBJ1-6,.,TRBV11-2,CASSLVRGGFYNSPLHF
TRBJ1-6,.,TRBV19,CASSRGLQGNNNSPLHF
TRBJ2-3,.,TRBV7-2,CASSSSTDTQYF
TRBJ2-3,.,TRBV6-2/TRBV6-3,CASSMDSITDTQYF
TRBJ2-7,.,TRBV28,CASRNVLPYYEQYF
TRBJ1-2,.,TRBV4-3,CASSQDVGREAYGYTF
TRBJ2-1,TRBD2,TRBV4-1,CASSQGGRKFF
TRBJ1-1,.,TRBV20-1,CSARGPLNTEAFF
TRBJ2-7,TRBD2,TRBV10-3,CAISEGASGSYEQYF
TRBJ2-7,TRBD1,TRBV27,CASTPLGTGGGSSYEQYF
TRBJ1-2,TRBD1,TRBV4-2,CASSQPGQGYNYGYTF
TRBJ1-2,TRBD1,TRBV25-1,CASSAQGANYGYTF
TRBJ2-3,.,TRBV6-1,CASSTLGDTQYF
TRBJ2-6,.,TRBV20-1,CSASSDSGANVLTF
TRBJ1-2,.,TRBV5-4,CASSPGERPGYGYTF
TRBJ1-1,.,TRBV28,CASSLQGTEAFF
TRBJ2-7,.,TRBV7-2,CASSSPGVDYEQYF
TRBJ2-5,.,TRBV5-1,CASRSRGVEETQYF
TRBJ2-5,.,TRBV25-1,CASSEHRRVETQYF
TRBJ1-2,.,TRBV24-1,CATSDLPPDSYRNYGYTF
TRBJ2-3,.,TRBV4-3,CASSQLSTRPQYF
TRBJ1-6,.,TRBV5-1,CASSSSGAGNNSPLHF
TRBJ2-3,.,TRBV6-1,CASSPDRRDSDTQYF
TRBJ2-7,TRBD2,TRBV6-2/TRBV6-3,CASSTGTSGGLTYEQYF
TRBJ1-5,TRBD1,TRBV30,CAWSEDRDYQPQHF
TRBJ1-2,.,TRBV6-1,CASSTGPSYGYTF
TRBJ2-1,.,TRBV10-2,CASSDIGRNEQFF
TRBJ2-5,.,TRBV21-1,CASSKRDPSGNQETQYF
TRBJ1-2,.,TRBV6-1,CASSEGSGVYGYTF
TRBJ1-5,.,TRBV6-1,CASSQAGARNQPQHF
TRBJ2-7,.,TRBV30,CAWEPGLYAYEQYF
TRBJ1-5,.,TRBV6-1,CASSEEGYNQPQHF
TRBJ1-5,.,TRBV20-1,CSAREGHQPQHF
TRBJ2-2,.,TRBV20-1,CSASNSWENTGELFF
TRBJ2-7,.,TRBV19,CASSIQGTDTYEQYF
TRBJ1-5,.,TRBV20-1,CSAGLSNQPQHF
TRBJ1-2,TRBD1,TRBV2,CASRDDRVGGYTF
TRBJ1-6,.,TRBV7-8,CASTKGSSYNSPLHF
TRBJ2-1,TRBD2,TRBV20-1,CSASRRGSSYNEQFF
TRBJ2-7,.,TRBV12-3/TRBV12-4,CASSLVGGGRYEQYF
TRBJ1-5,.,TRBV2,CASGDGVNQPQHF